This T cell receptor beta chain was found in a study of blood T cell repertoires in COVID-19. At the level of the study: Sources were T cells, B-cell-depleted T cells, or PBMCs; the material itself was cDNA or gDNA.

As originally analysed: Nucleated cell counts were estimated from reference gene primer amplification. Assay: immunoSEQ multiplex PCR; the TCRdb copy retains only in-frame clones and omits some. V, J and clone size reflect that table, while D and trimming were determined from the DNA. Counted here are 120,000 to 150,000 clones, roughly 84% occurring once; the ten biggest clones make up around 8.6%. This clone has a count of ten or more. In germline, CDR1 is SGHTA, CDR2 FQGNSA. The germline V and J ends were trimmed by 3 bases and 19 bases, with 13 bases remaining between them. The CDR3 has 11 residues.

The sequenced material came from peripheral blood. The chain employs TRBV7-2 and TRBJ1-6; D remains unclear. The TCR originated in a human donor in a cohort sampled during active COVID-19. The CDR3 bases are TGTGCCAGCAGCTTCCTCCAGGCCCCGCACTTT. This sequence encodes CASSFLQAPHF. The full variable domain, with the rest looked up from reference TRBV7-2 and TRBJ1-6, is GAGVSQSPSNKVTEKGKDVELRCDPISGHTALYWYRQSLGQGLEFLIYFQGNSAPDKSGLPSDRFSAERTGGSVSTLTIQRTQQEDSAVYLCASSFLQAPHFGNGTRLTVT.